This TCR beta chain was identified in a study of T-cell memory formation after mild COVID-19. Findings and limits, study-wide: A balance of CD4 and CD8 characterized clones contracting day 15 to 85, whereas later expanders leaned CD4+.

This clonotype was seen a handful of times. The antigen is undetermined. CDR1 and CDR2 from the germline V gene are SGHTA and FQGTGA. V dropped 5 bases and J dropped 5; count of bases not matched to a gene: 7. This CDR3 has 14 residues. MiXCR, run by TCRdb on the 5' RACE reads, gives a single entry per CDR3 protein. The sample consists of fewer than 450,000 distinct CDR3 sequences, 21% of them appearing once. This chain uses TRBV7-3 with TRBJ2-5; 8 nucleotides agree with TRBD2. This receptor was identified in an adult woman who had mild COVID-19 (a few samples of this study predate the infection). Cell type and time point are not known. Sequencing input: PBMCs or a T cell subset sorted from them (not recorded which). This chain's CDR3 is CASSRGGKAETQYF. The CDR3 DNA is TGTGCCAGCAGCCGGGGGGGGAAGGCGGAGACCCAGTACTTC.